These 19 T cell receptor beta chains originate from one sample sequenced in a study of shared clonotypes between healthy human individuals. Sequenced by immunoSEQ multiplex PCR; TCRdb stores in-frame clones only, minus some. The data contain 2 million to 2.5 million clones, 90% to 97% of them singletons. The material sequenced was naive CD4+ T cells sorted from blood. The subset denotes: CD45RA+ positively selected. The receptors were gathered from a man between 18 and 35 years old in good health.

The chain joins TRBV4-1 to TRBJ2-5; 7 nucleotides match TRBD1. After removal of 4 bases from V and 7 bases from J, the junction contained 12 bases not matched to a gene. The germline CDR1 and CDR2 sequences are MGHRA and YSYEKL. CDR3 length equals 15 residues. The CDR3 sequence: CASSPGTTGEGTQYF. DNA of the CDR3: TGCGCCAGCAGCCCCGGCACTACAGGGGAAGGGACCCAGTACTTC.

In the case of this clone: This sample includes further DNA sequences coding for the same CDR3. The CDR3 DNA sequence: TGTGCCAGCAGCTTAGGCGGCAGTTCAACTGAAGCTTTCTTT. This encodes CASSLGGSSTEAFF. The chain combines TRBV7-2 with TRBJ1-1; no firm D call. Per germline, CDR1 SGHTA and CDR2 FQGNSA. V lost 1 base, J lost 5 bases, and 11 bases lay in between. The CDR3 contains 14 residues. Complete variable domain (other parts from reference TRBV7-2 and TRBJ1-1): GAGVSQSPSNKVTEKGKDVELRCDPISGHTALYWYRQSLGQGLEFLIYFQGNSAPDKSGLPSDRFSAERTGGSVSTLTIQRTQQEDSAVYLCASSLGGSSTEAFFGQGTRLTVV.

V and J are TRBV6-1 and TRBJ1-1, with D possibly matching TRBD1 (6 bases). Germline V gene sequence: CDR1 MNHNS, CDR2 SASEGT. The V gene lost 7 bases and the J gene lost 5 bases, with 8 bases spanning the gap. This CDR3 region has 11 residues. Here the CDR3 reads CASNRATEAFF. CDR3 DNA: TGTGCCAGCAACAGGGCTACTGAAGCTTTCTTT.

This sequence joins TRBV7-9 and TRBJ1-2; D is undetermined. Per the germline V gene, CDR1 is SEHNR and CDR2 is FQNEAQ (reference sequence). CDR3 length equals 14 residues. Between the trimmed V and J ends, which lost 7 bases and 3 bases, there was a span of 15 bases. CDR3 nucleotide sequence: TGTGCCAGCACCTACCGCTCTGATGACTATGGCTACACCTTC. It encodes CASTYRSDDYGYTF.

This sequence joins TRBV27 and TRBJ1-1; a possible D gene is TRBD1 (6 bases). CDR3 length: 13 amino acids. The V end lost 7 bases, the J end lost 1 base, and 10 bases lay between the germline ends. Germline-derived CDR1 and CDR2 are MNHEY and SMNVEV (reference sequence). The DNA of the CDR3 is TGTGCCAGCATAGGACAGAAGAACACTGAAGCTTTCTTT. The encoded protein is CASIGQKNTEAFF.

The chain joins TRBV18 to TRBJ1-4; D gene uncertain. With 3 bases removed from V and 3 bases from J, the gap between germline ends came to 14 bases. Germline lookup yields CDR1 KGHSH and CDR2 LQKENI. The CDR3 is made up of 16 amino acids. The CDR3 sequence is CASSPVATSANEKLFF. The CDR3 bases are TGTGCCAGCTCACCCGTCGCGACATCGGCTAATGAAAAACTGTTTTTT.

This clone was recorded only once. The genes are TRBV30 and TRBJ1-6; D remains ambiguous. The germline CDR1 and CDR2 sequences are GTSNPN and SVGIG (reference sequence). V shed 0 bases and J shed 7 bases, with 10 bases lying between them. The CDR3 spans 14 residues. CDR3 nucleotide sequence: TGTGCCTGGAGTGTACTTCTTCGGAATTCACCCCTCCACTTT. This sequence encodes CAWSVLLRNSPLHF.

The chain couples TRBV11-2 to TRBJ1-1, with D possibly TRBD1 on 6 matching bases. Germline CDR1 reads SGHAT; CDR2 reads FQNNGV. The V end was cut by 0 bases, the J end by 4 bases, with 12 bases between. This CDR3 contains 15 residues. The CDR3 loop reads CASSLDGGRSTEAFF. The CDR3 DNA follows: TGTGCCAGCAGCTTAGACGGGGGCAGGAGCACTGAAGCTTTCTTT.

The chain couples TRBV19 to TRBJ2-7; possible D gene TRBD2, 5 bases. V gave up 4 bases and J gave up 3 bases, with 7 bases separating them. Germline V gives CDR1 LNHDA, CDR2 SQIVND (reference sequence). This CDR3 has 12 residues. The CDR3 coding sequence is TGTGCCAGTAGTACGGGATACTACGAGCAGTACTTC. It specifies CASSTGYYEQYF.

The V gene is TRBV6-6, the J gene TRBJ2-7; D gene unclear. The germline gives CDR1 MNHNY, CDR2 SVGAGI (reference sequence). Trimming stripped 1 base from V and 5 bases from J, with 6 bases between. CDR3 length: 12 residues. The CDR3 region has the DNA TGTGCCAGCAGTTACTTGGCGGACGAGCAGTACTTC. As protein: CASSYLADEQYF.

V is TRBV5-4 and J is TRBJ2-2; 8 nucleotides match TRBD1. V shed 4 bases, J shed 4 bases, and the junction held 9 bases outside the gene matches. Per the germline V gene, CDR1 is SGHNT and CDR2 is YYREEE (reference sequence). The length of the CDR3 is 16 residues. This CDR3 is CASSVRVRGLTGELFF. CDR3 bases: TGTGCCAGCAGCGTTCGGGTCAGGGGGCTCACCGGGGAGCTGTTTTTT. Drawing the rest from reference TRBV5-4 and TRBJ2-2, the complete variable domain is ETGVTQSPTHLIKTRGQQVTLRCSSQSGHNTVSWYQQALGQGPQFIFQYYREEENGRGNFPPRFSGLQFPNYSSELNVNALELDDSALYLCASSVRVRGLTGELFFGEGSRLTVL.

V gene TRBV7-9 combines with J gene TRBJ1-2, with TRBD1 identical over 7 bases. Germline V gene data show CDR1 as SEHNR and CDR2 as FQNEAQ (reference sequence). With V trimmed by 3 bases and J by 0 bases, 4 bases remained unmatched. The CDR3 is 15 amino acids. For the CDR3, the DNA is TGTGCCAGCAGCTTCGGGGACAGCTCTAACTATGGCTACACCTTC. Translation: CASSFGDSSNYGYTF. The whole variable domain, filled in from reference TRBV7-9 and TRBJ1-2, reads DTGVSQNPRHKITKRGQNVTFRCDPISEHNRLYWYRQTLGQGPEFLTYFQNEAQLEKSRLLSDRFSAERPKGSFSTLEIQRTEQGDSAMYLCASSFGDSSNYGYTFGSGTRLTVV.

CDR3 sequence: CAWSVLFAERLNYGYTF. The CDR3 DNA sequence: TGTGCCTGGAGTGTACTCTTCGCAGAGCGCCTTAACTATGGCTACACCTTC. The V and J genes are TRBV30 and TRBJ1-2; D is unresolved. V was clipped by 0 bases and J by 1 base, with 18 bases between them. Germline loops: CDR1 GTSNPN, CDR2 SVGIG (reference sequence). This CDR3 spans 17 amino acids.

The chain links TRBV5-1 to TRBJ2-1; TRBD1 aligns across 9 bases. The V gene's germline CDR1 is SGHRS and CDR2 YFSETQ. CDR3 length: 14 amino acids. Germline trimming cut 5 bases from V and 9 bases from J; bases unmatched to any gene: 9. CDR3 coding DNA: TGCGCCAGCAGGGAGGGACAGGGAAAGGCTGAGCAGTTCTTC. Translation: CASREGQGKAEQFF.

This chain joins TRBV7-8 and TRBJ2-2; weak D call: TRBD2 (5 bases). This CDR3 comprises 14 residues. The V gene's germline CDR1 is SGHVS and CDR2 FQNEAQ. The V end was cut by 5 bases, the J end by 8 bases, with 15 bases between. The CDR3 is CASSPSGVAGELFF. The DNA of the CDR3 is TGTGCCAGCAGCCCAAGCGGCGTGGCGGGGGAGCTGTTTTTT.

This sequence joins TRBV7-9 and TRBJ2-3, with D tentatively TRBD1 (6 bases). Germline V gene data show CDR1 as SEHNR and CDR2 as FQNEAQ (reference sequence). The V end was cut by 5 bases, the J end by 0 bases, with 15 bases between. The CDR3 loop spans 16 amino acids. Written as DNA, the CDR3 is TGTGCCAGCAGCCCTACCGGGACAACTAGCACAGATACGCAGTATTTT. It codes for CASSPTGTTSTDTQYF.

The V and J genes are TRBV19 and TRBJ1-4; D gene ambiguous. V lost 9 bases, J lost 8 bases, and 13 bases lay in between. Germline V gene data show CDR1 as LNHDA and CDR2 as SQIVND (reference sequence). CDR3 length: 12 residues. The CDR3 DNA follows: TGTGCCAGCGCACCAAGAAGGGAAAAACTGTTTTTT. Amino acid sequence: CASAPRREKLFF.

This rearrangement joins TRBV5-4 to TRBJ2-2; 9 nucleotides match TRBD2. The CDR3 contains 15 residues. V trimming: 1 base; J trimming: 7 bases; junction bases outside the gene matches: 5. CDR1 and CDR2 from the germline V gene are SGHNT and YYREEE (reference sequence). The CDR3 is CASSLPSGTVGELFF. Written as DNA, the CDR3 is TGTGCCAGCAGCTTGCCTAGCGGGACGGTCGGGGAGCTGTTTTTT.

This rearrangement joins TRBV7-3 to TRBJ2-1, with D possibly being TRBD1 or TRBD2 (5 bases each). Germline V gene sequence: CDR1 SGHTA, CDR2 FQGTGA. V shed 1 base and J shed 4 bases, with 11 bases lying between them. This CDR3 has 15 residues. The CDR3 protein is CASSLSRDGYNEQFF. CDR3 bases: TGTGCCAGCAGCTTAAGCCGGGACGGTTACAATGAGCAGTTCTTC.